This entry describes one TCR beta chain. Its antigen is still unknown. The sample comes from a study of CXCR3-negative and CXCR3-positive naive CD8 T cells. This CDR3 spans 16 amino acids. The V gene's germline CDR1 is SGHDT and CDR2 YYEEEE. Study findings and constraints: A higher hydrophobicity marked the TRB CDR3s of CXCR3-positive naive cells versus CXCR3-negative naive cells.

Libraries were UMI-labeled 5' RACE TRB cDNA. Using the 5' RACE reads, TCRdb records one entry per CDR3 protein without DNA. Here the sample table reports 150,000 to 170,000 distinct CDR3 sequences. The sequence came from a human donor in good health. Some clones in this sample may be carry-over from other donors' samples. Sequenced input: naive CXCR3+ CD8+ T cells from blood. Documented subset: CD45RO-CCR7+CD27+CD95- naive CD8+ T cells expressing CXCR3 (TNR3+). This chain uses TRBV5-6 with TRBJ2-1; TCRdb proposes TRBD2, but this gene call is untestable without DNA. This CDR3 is CASSPPGGTAYNEQFF.